This T cell receptor beta chain appears in the sequencing data of a study of high-grade serous ovarian cancer treatment subgroups. Overall study findings and caveats: CDR1 and CDR2 were left unanalyzed; analyses focused on CDR3. These tumor repertoires lack spatial information from bulk sequencing. Tumors within one patient showed repertoire similarity of roughly 0.1 to 0.85.

Here immunoSEQ multiplex PCR was the method, and the copy in TCRdb shows in-frame clones only, minus some. The data show about 3,900 clones, about 80% seen once. A word on this clone: Its specificity is not known.

Tumor samples were obtained before definitive surgery or chemotherapy. The V end was cut by 5 bases, the J end by 1 base, with 9 bases between. The CDR3 extends over 13 amino acids. Germline-derived CDR1 and CDR2 are SEHNR and FQNEAQ (reference sequence). The specimen was tumor tissue. The source of this sequence is a human donor with high-grade serous ovarian cancer. This chain links TRBV7-9 with TRBJ2-7; tentative D call: TRBD1 (5 bases). This CDR3 reads CASSTTVSYEQYF. In DNA, the CDR3 is TGTGCCAGCAGCACGACAGTGTCCTACGAGCAGTACTTC.